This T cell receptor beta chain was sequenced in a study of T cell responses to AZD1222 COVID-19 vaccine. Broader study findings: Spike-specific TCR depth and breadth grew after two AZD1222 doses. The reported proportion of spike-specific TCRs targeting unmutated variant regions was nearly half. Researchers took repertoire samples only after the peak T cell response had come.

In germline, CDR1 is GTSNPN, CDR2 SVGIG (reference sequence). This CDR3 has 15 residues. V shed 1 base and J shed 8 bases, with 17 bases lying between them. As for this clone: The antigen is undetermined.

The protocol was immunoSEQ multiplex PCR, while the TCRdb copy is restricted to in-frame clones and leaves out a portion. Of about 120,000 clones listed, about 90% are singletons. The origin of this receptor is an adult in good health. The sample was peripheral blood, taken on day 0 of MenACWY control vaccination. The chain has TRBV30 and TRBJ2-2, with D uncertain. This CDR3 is CAWSGYREALGELFF. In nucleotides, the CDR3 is TGTGCCTGGAGTGGATACCGAGAGGCTTTGGGGGAGCTGTTTTTT.